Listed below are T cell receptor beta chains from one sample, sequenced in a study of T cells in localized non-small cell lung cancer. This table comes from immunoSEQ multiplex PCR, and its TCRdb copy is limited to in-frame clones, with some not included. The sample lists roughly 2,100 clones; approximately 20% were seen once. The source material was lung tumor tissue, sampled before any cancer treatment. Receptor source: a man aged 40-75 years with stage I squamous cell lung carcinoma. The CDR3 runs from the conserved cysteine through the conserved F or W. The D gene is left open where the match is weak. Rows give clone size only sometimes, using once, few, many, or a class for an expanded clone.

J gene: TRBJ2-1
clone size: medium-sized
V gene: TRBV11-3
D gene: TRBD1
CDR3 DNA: TGTGCCAGCAGCCGACAGGGGATGGGGGTAGGCAATGAGCAGTTCTTC
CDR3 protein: CASSRQGMGVGNEQFF

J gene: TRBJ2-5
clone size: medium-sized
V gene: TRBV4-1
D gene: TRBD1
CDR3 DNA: TGCGCCAGCAGTCAGTTTTCCGGGACAGGGCCGGACGAGACCCAGTACTTC
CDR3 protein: CASSQFSGTGPDETQYF

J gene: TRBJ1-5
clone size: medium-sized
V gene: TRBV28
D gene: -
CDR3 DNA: TGTGCCAGCAGTTTATGGGGTAGGAGAGGAGAGCAGCCCCAGCATTTT
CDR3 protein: CASSLWGRRGEQPQHF

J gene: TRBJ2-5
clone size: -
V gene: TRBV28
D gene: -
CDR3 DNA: TGTGCCAGCACCCAATACGACAAAGGGATCCAGTACTTC
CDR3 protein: CASTQYDKGIQYF

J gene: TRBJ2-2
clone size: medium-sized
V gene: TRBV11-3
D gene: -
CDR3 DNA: TGTGCCAGCAGCCATTGGGGGCAGCAGCCTGAAACCGGGGAGCTGTTTTTT
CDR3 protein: CASSHWGQQPETGELFF

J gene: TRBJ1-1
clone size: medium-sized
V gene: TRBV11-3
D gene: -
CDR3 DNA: TGTGCCAGCAGTGGGCGAGGGGTTGACACTGAAGCTTTCTTT
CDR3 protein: CASSGRGVDTEAFF

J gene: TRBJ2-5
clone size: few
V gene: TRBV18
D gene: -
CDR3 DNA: TGTGCCAGCTCACCAGAGGGAGAGACCCAGTACTTC
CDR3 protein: CASSPEGETQYF

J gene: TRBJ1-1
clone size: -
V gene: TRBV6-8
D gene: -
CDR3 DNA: TGTGCCATCAGTAAATCCGGGACTTTGAACGCTGAAGCTTTCTTT
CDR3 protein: CAISKSGTLNAEAFF

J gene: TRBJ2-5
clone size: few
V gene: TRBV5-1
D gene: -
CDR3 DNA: TGCGCCAGCAGCTGGGGGGACAGCCAACAAGAGACCCAGTACTTC
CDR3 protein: CASSWGDSQQETQYF

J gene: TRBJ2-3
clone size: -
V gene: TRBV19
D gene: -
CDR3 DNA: TGTGCCAGTAGTAAGGGGCCCCGGGATACGCAGTATTTT
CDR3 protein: CASSKGPRDTQYF

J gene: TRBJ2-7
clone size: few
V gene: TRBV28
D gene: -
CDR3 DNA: TGTGCCAGCAGTTTCAGGGACACCGCCTACGAGCAGTACTTC
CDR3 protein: CASSFRDTAYEQYF

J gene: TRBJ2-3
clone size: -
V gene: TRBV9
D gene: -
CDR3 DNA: TGTGCCAGCAGGGGTCGGGGTAGCACAGATACGCAGTATTTT
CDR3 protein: CASRGRGSTDTQYF

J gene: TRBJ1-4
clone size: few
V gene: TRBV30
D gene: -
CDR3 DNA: TGTGCCTGGACCCCATTGGACAGCCCAAATGAAAAACTGTTTTTT
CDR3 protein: CAWTPLDSPNEKLFF

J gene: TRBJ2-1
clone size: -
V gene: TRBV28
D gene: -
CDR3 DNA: TGTGCCAGCAGTTTAAATCCCACAGGGAACAATGAGCAGTTCTTC
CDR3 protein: CASSLNPTGNNEQFF

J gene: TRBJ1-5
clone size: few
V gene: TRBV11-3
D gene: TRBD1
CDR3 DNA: TGTGCCAGCAGCGCTCAGGGGGGGAGCAATCAGCCCCAGCATTTT
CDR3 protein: CASSAQGGSNQPQHF

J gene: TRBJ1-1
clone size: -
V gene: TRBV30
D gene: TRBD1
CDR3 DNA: TGTGCCTCCGCCCTAGGACAGGGGGATGCTGAAGCTTTCTTT
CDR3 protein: CASALGQGDAEAFF

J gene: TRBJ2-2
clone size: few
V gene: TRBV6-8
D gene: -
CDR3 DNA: TGTGCCAGCAGTTACTCTGGAGAGGGGGCCGGGGAGCTGTTTTTT
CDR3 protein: CASSYSGEGAGELFF

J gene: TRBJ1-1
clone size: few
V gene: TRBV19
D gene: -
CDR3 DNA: TGTGCCAGTAGTATCGGGGACGGCAAAGCTTTCTTT
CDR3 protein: CASSIGDGKAFF

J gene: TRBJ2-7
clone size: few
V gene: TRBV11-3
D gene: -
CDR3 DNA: TGTGCCAGCAGCTTCGCCAGGGCGACCTACGAGCAGTACTTC
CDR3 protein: CASSFARATYEQYF

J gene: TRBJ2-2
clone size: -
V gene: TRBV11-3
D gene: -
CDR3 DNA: TGTGCCAGCAGCTTCCCCTCGACAGGGAACACCGGGGAGCTGTTTTTT
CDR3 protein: CASSFPSTGNTGELFF

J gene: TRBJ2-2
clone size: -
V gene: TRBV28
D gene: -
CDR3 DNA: TGTGCCAGCAGGTTTTGGGACCCCCGGGAGAACACCGGGGAGCTGTTTTTT
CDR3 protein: CASRFWDPRENTGELFF

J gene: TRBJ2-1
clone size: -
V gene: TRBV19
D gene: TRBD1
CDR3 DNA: TGTGCCAGTGGCTCGGGACAGGGTTTAGGTGAGCAGTTCTTC
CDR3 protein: CASGSGQGLGEQFF

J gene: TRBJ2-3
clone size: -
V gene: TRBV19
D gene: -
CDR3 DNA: TGTGCCAGTTCCCTTTCTTCCTACACAGATACGCAGTATTTT
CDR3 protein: CASSLSSYTDTQYF

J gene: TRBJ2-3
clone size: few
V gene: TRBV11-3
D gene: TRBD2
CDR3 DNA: TGTGCCAGCAGCTCATTTAGCGGGGTAGGAGATACGCAGTATTTT
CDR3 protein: CASSSFSGVGDTQYF

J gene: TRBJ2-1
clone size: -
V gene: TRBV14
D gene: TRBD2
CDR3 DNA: TGTGCCAGCAGCCCTCGACTAGCGGGAGGCCCGAAGGTGGAGCAGTTCTTC
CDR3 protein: CASSPRLAGGPKVEQFF

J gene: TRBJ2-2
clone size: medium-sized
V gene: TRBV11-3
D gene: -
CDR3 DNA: TGTGCCAGCAGGCAAGGGGGGGTGAACACCGGGGAGCTGTTTTTT
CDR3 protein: CASRQGGVNTGELFF

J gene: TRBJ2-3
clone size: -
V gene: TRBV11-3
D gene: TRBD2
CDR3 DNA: TGTGCCAGCAGCCCGGGACTAGCCCAGAGCACAGATACGCAGTATTTT
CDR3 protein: CASSPGLAQSTDTQYF

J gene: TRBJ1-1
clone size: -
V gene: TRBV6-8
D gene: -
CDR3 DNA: TGTGCCAGCAGCTTCCCAGGGACTCAACCTTTCTTT
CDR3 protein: CASSFPGTQPFF

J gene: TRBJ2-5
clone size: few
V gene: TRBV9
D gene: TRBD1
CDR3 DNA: TGTGCCAGCCCGACAGGGGATAGTTTAGAGACCCAGTACTTC
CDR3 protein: CASPTGDSLETQYF

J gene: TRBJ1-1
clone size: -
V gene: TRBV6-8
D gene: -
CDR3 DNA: TGTGCCATCACGGCCGGCATGAACACTGAAGCTTTCTTT
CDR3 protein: CAITAGMNTEAFF

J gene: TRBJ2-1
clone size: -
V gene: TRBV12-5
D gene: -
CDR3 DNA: TGTGCCAGCAACCTATGGGATGAGCAGTTCTTC
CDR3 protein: CASNLWDEQFF

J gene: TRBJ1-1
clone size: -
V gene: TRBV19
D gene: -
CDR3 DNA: TGTGCCAGTACCCCAGGGTTACCCTGGAACACTGAAGCTTTCTTT
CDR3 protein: CASTPGLPWNTEAFF

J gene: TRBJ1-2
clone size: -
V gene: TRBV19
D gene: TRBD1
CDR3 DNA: TGTGCCAGCAACGACAGGGGGCGGAGCTATGGCTACACCTTC
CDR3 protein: CASNDRGRSYGYTF

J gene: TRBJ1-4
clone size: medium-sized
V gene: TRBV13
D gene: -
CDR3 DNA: TGTGCCAGCAGCTTAGTCGGGGGTCGGACTAATGAAAAACTGTTTTTT
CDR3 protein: CASSLVGGRTNEKLFF

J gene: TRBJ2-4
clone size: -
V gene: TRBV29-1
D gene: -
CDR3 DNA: TGCAGCGTTTCCGGGACCGACCAAAACATTCAGTACTTC
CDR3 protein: CSVSGTDQNIQYF

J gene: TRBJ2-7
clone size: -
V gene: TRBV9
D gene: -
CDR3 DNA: TGTGCCAGCACCCCGACCGGGGATCTCCACGAGCAGTACTTC
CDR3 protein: CASTPTGDLHEQYF